This is a list of T cell receptor beta chains from one sample in a study of T-cell reconstitution after alpha-beta-depleted transplantation in children. Using its own MiXCR run on the PCR reads, TCRdb lists one record per CDR3 protein. The table shows hundreds of thousands of distinct CDR3 sequences, with 13% occurring only once. Specimen: PBMCs, mostly from graft donor cells, collected 360 days after TCRalphabeta/CD19-depleted stem cell transplant. Source of these receptors: a male patient aged 10 to 17 who had a stem cell transplant for acute myeloid leukemia, so the T cells may come from the graft donor. Both conserved end residues are part of each CDR3. The order of the fields is clone size, V gene, D gene, J gene, CDR3 protein, CDR3 DNA. A D gene is named only where the DNA matches it firmly. Not all rows give a size; the values are once, few, many and, for expanded clones, a class.

many,TRBV2,TRBD1,TRBJ2-5,CASSGRDSQETQYF,TGTGCCAGCAGTGGACGGGACAGCCAAGAGACCCAGTACTTC
many,TRBV5-1,NA,TRBJ2-1,CASTMTSEQFF,TGCGCCAGCACTATGACTTCTGAGCAGTTCTTC
NA,TRBV6-2/TRBV6-3,TRBD1,TRBJ1-5,CASRKDRGFQPQHF,TGTGCCAGCAGGAAGGACAGGGGGTTTCAGCCCCAGCATTTT
NA,TRBV24-1,TRBD2,TRBJ2-3,CATGMASGSENTDTQYF,TGTGCCACCGGGATGGCTAGCGGGAGTGAGAACACAGATACGCAGTATTTT
many,TRBV7-9,TRBD2,TRBJ2-4,CASSPGTKDIQYF,TGTGCCAGCAGTCCCGGGACTAAGGACATTCAGTACTTC
many,TRBV9,NA,TRBJ2-7,CASSFSGTASSYEQYF,TGTGCCAGCAGCTTCTCCGGGACGGCGAGCTCCTACGAGCAGTACTTC
NA,TRBV28,TRBD2,TRBJ2-7,CASSFEAGGAYEQYF,TGTGCCAGCAGTTTTGAGGCGGGAGGGGCCTACGAGCAGTACTTC
NA,TRBV6-5,TRBD1,TRBJ1-1,CASSSSAGTGALEAFF,TGTGCCAGCAGTTCCTCTGCCGGGACAGGGGCGCTTGAAGCTTTCTTT
few,TRBV5-4,TRBD1,TRBJ2-5,CASSYRGMETQYF,TGTGCCAGCAGCTACAGGGGGATGGAGACCCAGTACTTC
many,TRBV20-1,TRBD2,TRBJ2-3,CSARSGGHLTDTQYF,TGCAGTGCGCGATCGGGAGGGCATTTGACAGATACGCAGTATTTT
many,TRBV2,NA,TRBJ2-5,CASSESAETQYF,TGTGCCAGCAGTGAATCAGCGGAGACCCAGTACTTC
many,TRBV6-5,TRBD2,TRBJ2-2,CASSLGLEITGELFF,TGTGCCAGCAGCTTAGGACTAGAGATTACCGGGGAGCTGTTTTTT
NA,TRBV29-1,NA,TRBJ1-1,CSGRGTRGVNTEAFF,TGCAGCGGAAGGGGCACTCGTGGAGTGAACACTGAAGCTTTCTTT
few,TRBV12-3/TRBV12-4,TRBD2,TRBJ2-1,CASSLFAGGAFSSSYNEQFF,TGTGCCAGCAGTTTATTCGCGGGAGGGGCCTTCAGTAGCTCCTACAATGAGCAGTTCTTC
few,TRBV28,NA,TRBJ2-7,CASSLRARDTSEQYF,TGTGCCAGCAGTTTACGCGCCAGGGATACGAGCGAGCAGTACTTC
NA,TRBV29-1,NA,TRBJ2-4,CSVEVGFGAKNIQYF,TGCAGCGTTGAGGTGGGGTTTGGGGCCAAAAACATTCAGTACTTC
NA,TRBV18,NA,TRBJ2-1,CASSPPEGGVRDSYNEQFF,TGTGCCAGCTCACCACCGGAAGGGGGGGTCCGGGACTCCTACAATGAGCAGTTCTTC
NA,TRBV6-2/TRBV6-3,NA,TRBJ2-3,CASSYVTRTDTQYF,TGTGCCAGCAGTTACGTCACTCGCACAGATACGCAGTATTTT
few,TRBV4-3,TRBD2,TRBJ2-1,CASSQDLLAGERSGEQFF,TGCGCCAGCAGCCAAGATCTCCTAGCGGGAGAAAGGTCGGGTGAGCAGTTCTTC
many,TRBV29-1,NA,TRBJ2-4,CSVEDRGGIQYF,TGCAGCGTTGAAGATAGAGGGGGCATTCAGTACTTC
NA,TRBV12-3/TRBV12-4,NA,TRBJ1-2,CASSIRNYGYTF,TGTGCCAGCAGTATTCGTAACTATGGCTACACCTTC
NA,TRBV10-3,TRBD2,TRBJ2-7,CAISFRLAGGPSSYEQYF,TGTGCCATCAGTTTTCGACTAGCGGGGGGGCCGAGCTCCTACGAGCAGTACTTC
many,TRBV4-2,NA,TRBJ2-7,CASSQEAGYEQYF,TGTGCCAGCAGCCAAGAGGCAGGTTACGAGCAGTACTTC
NA,TRBV29-1,TRBD1,TRBJ2-7,CSVEEGGLYEQYF,TGCAGCGTTGAAGAAGGGGGCCTCTACGAGCAGTACTTC
NA,TRBV12-3/TRBV12-4,TRBD2,TRBJ2-5,CASSPSGSGGETQYF,TGTGCCAGCAGCCCAAGCGGGAGTGGAGGAGAGACCCAGTACTTC
few,TRBV5-1,NA,TRBJ2-7,CASTPDGKYEQYF,TGCGCCAGCACCCCGGATGGAAAATACGAGCAGTACTTC
few,TRBV7-2,NA,TRBJ2-1,CASSLAGLSTYNEQFF,TGTGCCAGCAGCTTAGCGGGGCTTAGTACCTACAATGAGCAGTTCTTC
few,TRBV9,TRBD2,TRBJ2-7,CASSSPKRTSGRIRIYNEQYF,TGTGCCAGCAGCTCCCCGAAGAGGACTAGCGGGAGGATACGCATATATAACGAGCAGTACTTC
NA,TRBV6-5,NA,TRBJ2-1,CATSYVSDEQFF,TGTGCCACCTCCTATGTAAGCGATGAGCAGTTCTTC
NA,TRBV6-2/TRBV6-3,TRBD1,TRBJ1-4,CASSRWDRAEKLFF,TGTGCCAGCAGCCGATGGGACAGGGCCGAAAAACTGTTTTTT
NA,TRBV11-2,TRBD2,TRBJ2-1,CASSFSLTLQAGGYTYNEQFF,TGTGCCAGCAGCTTTTCCCTAACTCTTCAAGCGGGAGGGTATACCTACAATGAGCAGTTCTTC
many,TRBV7-2,NA,TRBJ2-2,CASRFLGPGELFF,TGTGCCAGCCGCTTTCTCGGGCCCGGGGAGCTGTTTTTT
NA,TRBV4-2,NA,TRBJ2-1,CASSQDKAGPSYNEQFF,TGTGCCAGCAGCCAAGATAAGGCAGGACCCTCCTACAATGAGCAGTTCTTC
NA,TRBV20-1,NA,TRBJ2-5,CSGGPGLETQYF,TGCAGTGGTGGTCCAGGGTTGGAGACCCAGTACTTC
few,TRBV6-5,NA,TRBJ1-5,CASSIREYSNQPQHF,TGTGCCAGCAGTATACGGGAGTATAGCAATCAGCCCCAGCATTTT
few,TRBV28,NA,TRBJ2-3,CASSFGTPANTQYF,TGTGCCAGCAGTTTCGGGACCCCTGCAAATACGCAGTATTTT
NA,TRBV5-1,TRBD1,TRBJ2-7,CASSASRTGSYEQYF,TGCGCCAGCAGCGCGTCAAGGACAGGGAGCTACGAGCAGTACTTC
many,TRBV28,NA,TRBJ2-7,CASCGTLLTEQYF,TGTGCCAGCTGTGGGACACTTCTAACCGAGCAGTACTTC
many,TRBV28,TRBD2,TRBJ2-5,CALSGGSSGETQYF,TGTGCCCTAAGTGGCGGGAGCTCGGGAGAGACCCAGTACTTC
few,TRBV7-3,NA,TRBJ1-5,CASSLRGGGQPQHF,TGTGCCAGCAGCTTAAGAGGGGGGGGTCAGCCCCAGCATTTT
few,TRBV7-6,TRBD2,TRBJ2-3,CASSFRGLANTDTQYF,TGTGCCAGCAGCTTTCGGGGACTAGCGAACACAGATACGCAGTATTTT
NA,TRBV14,NA,TRBJ2-2,CASSPTLTGELFF,TGTGCCAGCAGCCCGACACTTACCGGGGAGCTGTTTTTT
NA,TRBV12-3/TRBV12-4,TRBD2,TRBJ2-3,CASREGGSGSLNF,TGTGCCAGCAGAGAAGGAGGTAGCGGGTCCCTAAATTTT
many,TRBV4-3,TRBD2,TRBJ2-2,CASSRGLLAGGPGTGELFF,TGCGCCAGCAGCCGAGGGTTGCTAGCGGGAGGGCCGGGGACCGGGGAGCTGTTTTTT
NA,TRBV29-1,NA,TRBJ2-1,CSVSREGLTYNEQFF,TGCAGCGTCTCTCGAGAGGGGCTTACCTACAATGAGCAGTTCTTC
NA,TRBV15,NA,TRBJ1-2,CATSMTIEAYTF,TGTGCCACCAGCATGACGATTGAGGCCTACACCTTC
few,TRBV24-1,NA,TRBJ2-6,CATSDPDSSGANVLTF,TGTGCCACCAGTGACCCGGACAGCTCTGGGGCCAACGTCCTGACTTTC
few,TRBV7-8,NA,TRBJ1-4,CASSSLGASEKLFF,TGTGCCAGCAGCTCGTTAGGGGCGAGTGAAAAACTGTTTTTT
few,TRBV7-2,NA,TRBJ2-5,CASSLSGQRAETQYF,TGTGCCAGCAGCTTAAGTGGGCAGAGAGCGGAGACCCAGTACTTC
few,TRBV18,TRBD1,TRBJ2-7,CASSPGQGTTYEQYF,TGTGCCAGCTCACCCGGACAGGGGACTACCTACGAGCAGTACTTC
NA,TRBV28,NA,TRBJ2-5,CASSRNRAWAAWQETQYF,TGTGCCAGCAGCCGAAACAGGGCCTGGGCCGCGTGGCAAGAGACCCAGTACTTC
few,TRBV18,NA,TRBJ2-7,CASSLLLQTPEYF,TGTGCCAGCTCACTCCTCCTCCAAACGCCGGAGTACTTC
few,TRBV20-1,TRBD1,TRBJ1-3,CSARTGHSSGNTIYF,TGCAGTGCTAGGACAGGGCATAGCTCTGGAAACACCATATATTTT
many,TRBV10-3,TRBD1,TRBJ2-7,CAISESFRDSYYEQYF,TGTGCCATCAGTGAGTCGTTCCGGGACAGCTACTACGAGCAGTACTTC
NA,TRBV27,TRBD2,TRBJ2-1,CASRQGPLAGVHNEQFF,TGTGCCAGCCGCCAAGGACCACTAGCGGGAGTCCACAATGAGCAGTTCTTC
many,TRBV29-1,NA,TRBJ1-1,CSVEVRTYTEAFF,TGCAGCGTTGAAGTTCGGACCTACACTGAAGCTTTCTTT
few,TRBV20-1,TRBD2,TRBJ2-7,CSATSLAGEAYEQYF,TGCAGTGCTACCTCACTAGCGGGAGAGGCCTACGAGCAGTACTTC
NA,TRBV2,TRBD2,TRBJ2-5,CASSDAGGEGETQYF,TGTGCCAGCAGTGATGCAGGCGGGGAGGGAGAGACCCAGTACTTC
NA,TRBV7-2,TRBD2,TRBJ2-3,CASSLTSGRKLNTQYF,TGTGCCAGCAGCCTGACTAGCGGGAGGAAGTTAAATACGCAGTATTTT